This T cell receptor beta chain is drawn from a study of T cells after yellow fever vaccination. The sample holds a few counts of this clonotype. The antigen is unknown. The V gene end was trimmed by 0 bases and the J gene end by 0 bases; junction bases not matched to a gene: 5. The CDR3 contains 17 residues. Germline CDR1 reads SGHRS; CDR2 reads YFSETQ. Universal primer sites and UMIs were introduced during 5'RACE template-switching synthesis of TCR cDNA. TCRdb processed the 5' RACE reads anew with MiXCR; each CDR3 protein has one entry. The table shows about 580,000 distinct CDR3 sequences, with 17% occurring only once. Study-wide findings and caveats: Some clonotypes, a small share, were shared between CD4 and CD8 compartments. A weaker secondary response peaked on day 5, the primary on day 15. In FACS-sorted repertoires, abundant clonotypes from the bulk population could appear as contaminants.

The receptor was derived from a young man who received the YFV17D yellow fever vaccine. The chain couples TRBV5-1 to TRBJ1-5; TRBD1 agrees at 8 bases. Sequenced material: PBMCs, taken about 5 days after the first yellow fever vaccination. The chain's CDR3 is CASSLGTGTYSNQPQHF. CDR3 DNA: TGCGCCAGCAGCTTGGGGACAGGGACTTATAGCAATCAGCCCCAGCATTTT. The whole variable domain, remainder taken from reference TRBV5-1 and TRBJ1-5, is KAGVTQTPRYLIKTRGQQVTLSCSPISGHRSVSWYQQTPGQGLQFLFEYFSETQRNKGNFPGRFSGRQFSNSRSEMNVSTLELGDSALYLCASSLGTGTYSNQPQHFGDGTRLSIL.